This record covers a single TCR beta chain. Its antigen is as yet unknown. The data originate from a study of molecular identifiers for immune sequencing clone quantification. Across the study: The replicate experiment used RNA from 20,000 or 100,000 naive CD8 cells. This RNA was split into five aliquots, and four of them were sequenced. Study findings and constraints: Clones that had above 20 RNA copies took up over 97% of effector molecules but under 1% in naive cells.

Previously reported methods and listed TCR primers produced the bulk TCR libraries. Using its own MiXCR run on the PCR reads, TCRdb lists one record per CDR3 protein. The sample contains about 640,000 distinct CDR3 sequences, 15% to 20% of which appear only once. Trimming stripped 9 bases from V and 13 bases from J, with 15 bases between. CDR3 length: 11 residues. Per germline, CDR1 MNHEY and CDR2 SMNVEV (reference sequence). Sequencing used naive CD8+ T cells from blood, with Jurkat cell RNA spiked in. The subset here: FACS-sorted CD8+CD4-CCR7+CD45RA+ naive T cells. The genes are TRBV27 and TRBJ2-2, with D unresolved. The receptor's source is a human donor in good health. Some libraries in this study had Jurkat cell RNA spiked in. The DNA of the CDR3 is TGTGCCAGTGGCTGGGCCTTCGGGCTGTTTTTT. This translates into CASGWAFGLFF.